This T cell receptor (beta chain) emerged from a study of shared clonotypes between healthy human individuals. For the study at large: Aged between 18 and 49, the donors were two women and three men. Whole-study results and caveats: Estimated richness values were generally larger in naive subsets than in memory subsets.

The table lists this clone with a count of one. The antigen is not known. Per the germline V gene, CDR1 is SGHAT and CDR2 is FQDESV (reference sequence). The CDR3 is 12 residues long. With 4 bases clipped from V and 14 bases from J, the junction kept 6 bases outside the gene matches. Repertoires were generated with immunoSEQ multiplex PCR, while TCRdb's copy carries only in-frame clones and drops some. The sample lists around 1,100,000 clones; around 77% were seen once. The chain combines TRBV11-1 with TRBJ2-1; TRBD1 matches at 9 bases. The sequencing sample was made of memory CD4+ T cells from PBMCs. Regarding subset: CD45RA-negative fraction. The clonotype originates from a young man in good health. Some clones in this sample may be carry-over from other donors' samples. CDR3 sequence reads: CASSSDRGTEFF. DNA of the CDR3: TGTGCCAGCAGCTCAGACAGGGGGACGGAGTTCTTC.